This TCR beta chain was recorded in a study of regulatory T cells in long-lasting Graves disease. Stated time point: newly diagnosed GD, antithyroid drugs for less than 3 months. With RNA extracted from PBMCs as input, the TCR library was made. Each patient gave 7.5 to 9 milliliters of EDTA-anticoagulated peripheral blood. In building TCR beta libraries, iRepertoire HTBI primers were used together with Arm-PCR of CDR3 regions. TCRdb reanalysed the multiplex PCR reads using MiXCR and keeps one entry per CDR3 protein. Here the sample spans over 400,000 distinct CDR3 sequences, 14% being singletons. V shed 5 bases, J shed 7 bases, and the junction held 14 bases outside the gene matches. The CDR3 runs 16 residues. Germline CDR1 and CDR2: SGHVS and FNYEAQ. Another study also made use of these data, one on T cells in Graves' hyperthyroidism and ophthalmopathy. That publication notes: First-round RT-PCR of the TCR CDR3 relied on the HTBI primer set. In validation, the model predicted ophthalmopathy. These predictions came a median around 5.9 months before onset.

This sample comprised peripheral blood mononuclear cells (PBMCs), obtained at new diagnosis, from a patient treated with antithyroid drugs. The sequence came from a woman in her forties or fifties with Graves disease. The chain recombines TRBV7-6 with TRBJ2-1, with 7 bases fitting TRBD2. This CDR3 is CASSPRFRGSGNEQFF. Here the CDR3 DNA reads TGTGCCAGCAGCCCCCGGTTTCGCGGGAGTGGGAATGAGCAGTTCTTC.